These 25 T cell receptor beta chains came from one sample sequenced in a study of blood T cells in healthy people across ages. Primers used in a second PCR of about 7 to 11 cycles were a sample-barcoded 5' primer and a J-beta primer mix. TCRdb itself ran the 5' RACE reads through MiXCR, one entry per CDR3 protein. The table lists about 1.4 million distinct CDR3 sequences, 45% to 70% of them singletons. Sequencing was performed on blood. Every receptor here comes from a man between 18 and 35 years old in good health.

This chain links TRBV5-1 with TRBJ2-3, with 7 positions matching TRBD2. Germline values: CDR1 SGHRS, CDR2 YFSETQ. The length of the CDR3 is 15 residues. Trimming took 6 bases from V and 2 from J; bases not matched to a gene: 9. The CDR3 region has the DNA TGCGCCAGCATCCCGGGGGGTACTTTCACAGATACGCAGTATTTT. This encodes CASIPGGTFTDTQYF.

This clonotype was recorded a few times. The rearrangement joins TRBV28 to TRBJ2-7, with 7 bases identical to TRBD2. The J call may be mistaken, given a closer DNA end match to TRBJ2-5. The CDR3 runs to 13 residues. CDR1 and CDR2 from the germline V gene are MDHEN and SYDVKM. Written as DNA, the CDR3 is TGTGCCAGCAGTCAGACTAGCCTCGGGACCCAGTACTTC. It is translated as CASSQTSLGTQYF.

This rearrangement joins TRBV29-1 to TRBJ2-3; no definite D call. V lost 4 bases, J lost 6 bases, and 5 bases lay in between. The CDR3 length is 10 residues. The germline CDR1 and CDR2 sequences are SQVTM and ANQGSEA. Written as DNA, the CDR3 is TGCAGCGTTGTGGATGATACGCAGTATTTT. It specifies CSVVDDTQYF.

The chain carries TRBV7-9 and TRBJ2-1; tentative D call: TRBD2 (5 bases). Judging by the DNA end, TRBJ2-7 fits better; the J call may be wrong. CDR3 length: 14 residues. CDR1 and CDR2 (germline): SEHNR, FQNEAQ (reference sequence). CDR3 loop: CASSLSSARGEQYF. As DNA, the CDR3 is TGTGCCAGCAGCTTATCGTCAGCCCGGGGCGAGCAGTACTTC.

Only a few counts were recorded for this clonotype. The chain couples TRBV9 to TRBJ2-1, with 7 positions matching TRBD2. Germline assignment: CDR1 SGDLS and CDR2 YYNGEE. The CDR3 has 13 residues. V lost 4 bases and J lost 6; bases outside the gene matches: 4. CDR3 DNA sequence: TGTGCCAGCAGCTCCGGACTAGTCAATGAGCAGTTCTTC. Residues: CASSSGLVNEQFF.

This clonotype was observed a few times. The chain couples TRBV6-1 to TRBJ1-6, with D unresolved. This CDR3 spans 17 amino acids. Trimming left V 5 bases short and J 7 bases short, with 21 bases between. Per germline, CDR1 MNHNS and CDR2 SASEGT. The CDR3 spells CASSPTISKDGNSPLHF. For the CDR3, the DNA is TGTGCCAGCAGTCCCACTATCTCTAAAGACGGGAATTCACCCCTCCACTTT.

The sample holds one count of this clonotype. One end of the junction fails to match germline, which may point to a read error. This rearrangement joins TRBV6-2 or TRBV6-3 to TRBJ2-1; perhaps TRBD1 as D (6 bases). Germline assignment: CDR1 MNHEY and CDR2 SVGEGT. This CDR3 has 15 amino acids. The CDR3 region has the DNA TGTGTCAGCAGACAAGACAGGTCCTCCTACAATGAGCAGTTCTTC. The encoded protein is CVSRQDRSSYNEQFF.

The J gene is TRBJ2-7, the V gene TRBV2; TRBD1 is a possible D gene (5 bases). The V end lost 6 bases, the J end lost 6 bases, and 12 bases lay between the germline ends. Germline V gene lookup returns CDR1 SNHLY and CDR2 FYNNEI. There are 12 residues in the CDR3. CDR3 loop: CASRQVPREQYF. CDR3 nucleotides: TGTGCCAGCAGACAGGTCCCTCGCGAGCAGTACTTC.

The chain carries TRBV30 and TRBJ2-7; 9 nucleotides match TRBD1. J was trimmed by 4 bases and V by 3 bases; bases with no gene match: 7. CDR1 is GTSNPN, CDR2 SVGIG, per germline (reference sequence). This CDR3 has 14 amino acids. CDR3 in amino acids: CAWRAQGARYEQYF. The CDR3, as DNA: TGTGCCTGGAGGGCACAGGGGGCACGGTACGAGCAGTACTTC.

This clonotype was observed a single time. The CDR3, as DNA: TGTGCCAGCAGTTACACCCATACCCAAGGTTTCGGGACAGCTAGCTCCTACGAGCAGTACTTC. Protein: CASSYTHTQGFGTASSYEQYF. V and J are TRBV6-5 and TRBJ2-7; 7 nucleotides agree with TRBD1. J lost 0 bases, V lost 2 bases, and 22 bases had no gene match. The CDR3 contains 21 residues. CDR1 and CDR2 from the germline V gene are MNHEY and SVGAGI.

The V gene is TRBV7-9, the J gene TRBJ2-3; D is perhaps TRBD1 or TRBD2 (6 bases each). The CDR3 contains 11 residues. Germline CDR1 reads SEHNR; CDR2 reads FQNEAQ (reference sequence). V lost 10 bases to trimming and J lost 8 bases, with 13 bases between them. Written as DNA, the CDR3 is TGTGCCACAGGATGGGGGGCTACGCAGTATTTT. As protein: CATGWGATQYF.

The gene calls are TRBV2 and TRBJ2-5, with a possible D match to TRBD1 (5 bases). Germline V CDR1 and CDR2: SNHLY, FYNNEI. There are 12 residues in the CDR3. V was pared by 6 bases and J by 6 bases, with 11 bases between. The CDR3 spells CASRDNDQTQYF. For the CDR3, the DNA is TGTGCCAGCAGGGACAATGACCAGACCCAGTACTTC.

The DNA for the CDR3 is TGTGCCAGCAGCTCGGAAGGGACTAGCGGGAGGGCCTCGACAGATACGCAGTATTTT. The encoded protein is CASSSEGTSGRASTDTQYF. V and J are TRBV3-1 and TRBJ2-3; 16 bases agree with TRBD2. Looked up from germline, CDR1 is LGHDT and CDR2 is YNNKEL (reference sequence). The length of the CDR3 is 19 residues. V trimming: 5 bases; J trimming: 3 bases; junction bases outside the gene matches: 11.

The chain employs TRBV27 and TRBJ2-7; 7 positions agree with TRBD2. CDR1 and CDR2 (germline): MNHEY, SMNVEV (reference sequence). This CDR3 has 14 amino acids. The J segment lost 5 bases and the V segment lost 5 bases, leaving 9 bases of the junction unmatched. The CDR3 sequence: CASSPWATSHEQYF. The CDR3 nucleotides are TGTGCCAGCAGTCCCTGGGCGACTAGCCACGAGCAGTACTTC.

The CDR3 sequence: CASSQVSGVDNEQYF. The CDR3 DNA sequence: TGCGCCAGCAGCCAAGTCAGCGGGGTGGACAATGAGCAGTACTTC. V gene TRBV4-1 combines with J gene TRBJ2-7; 7 positions agree with TRBD2. Per the germline V gene, CDR1 is MGHRA and CDR2 is YSYEKL. V shed 1 base, J shed 7 bases, and the junction held 10 bases outside the gene matches. The length of the CDR3 is 15 residues.

This chain joins TRBV10-3 and TRBJ2-1, with D perhaps being TRBD1 or TRBD2 (6 bases each). This CDR3 is built from 14 residues. V dropped 2 bases and J dropped 8 bases, with 13 bases sitting between them. In germline, CDR1 is ENHRY, CDR2 SYGVKD. The CDR3 DNA follows: TGTGCCATCAGTGAGAGGGGGACTGTGGATGAGCAGTTCTTC. Translating gives CAISERGTVDEQFF.

The genes are TRBV4-2 and TRBJ2-5; D is possibly TRBD1 or TRBD2 (7 bases each). This CDR3 region has 15 residues. CDR1 is LGHNA and CDR2 is YNFKEQ in the germline V gene. With 0 bases removed from V and 7 bases from J, the gap between germline ends came to 15 bases. CDR3 amino acids: CASSQEVTGEGTQYF. The CDR3, as DNA: TGTGCCAGCAGCCAAGAGGTCACAGGGGAGGGGACCCAGTACTTC.

This clonotype was seen a handful of times. This chain connects TRBV7-2 to TRBJ2-5; TRBD1 might be the D (6 bases). This CDR3 has 14 amino acids. V lost 5 bases and J lost 2, with 12 bases in between. CDR1 and CDR2 from the germline V gene are SGHTA and FQGNSA. CDR3 protein: CASSRRTDQETQYF. The CDR3 DNA follows: TGTGCCAGCAGCCGGCGGACAGATCAAGAGACCCAGTACTTC.

The J gene is TRBJ2-1, the V gene TRBV6-6; a possible D gene is TRBD2 (6 bases). With 7 bases removed from V and 3 bases from J, the gap between germline ends came to 13 bases. CDR1 and CDR2 from the germline V gene are MNHNY and SVGAGI (reference sequence). The CDR3 spans 14 residues. DNA of the CDR3: TGTGCCAGCATGCCGGGACTCAACTACAATGAGCAGTTCTTC. Residues: CASMPGLNYNEQFF.

J is TRBJ1-1 and V is TRBV29-1, with D maybe TRBD1 (5 bases). V lost 5 bases and J 2 bases, leaving 12 bases between the germline ends. Germline V gene data show CDR1 as SQVTM and CDR2 as ANQGSEA. CDR3 length: 13 residues. The CDR3 loop is CSVMGQFNTEAFF. DNA for the CDR3: TGCAGCGTTATGGGGCAGTTCAACACTGAAGCTTTCTTT.

The V and J genes are TRBV12-3 or TRBV12-4 and TRBJ2-5; possibly TRBD1 for D (5 bases). Trimming pared 5 bases from V and 5 bases from J, leaving 15 bases between. The CDR3 is 14 residues long. The CDR3 reads CASSPFGAAETQYF. The CDR3 bases are TGTGCCAGCAGTCCCTTTGGGGCGGCGGAGACCCAGTACTTC.

V usage is TRBV27 and J usage is TRBJ2-3, with a tentative D call TRBD1 (6 bases). The CDR3 totals 15 residues. With 2 bases removed from V and 4 bases from J, the gap between germline ends came to 13 bases. The germline CDR1 and CDR2 sequences are MNHEY and SMNVEV (reference sequence). The chain's CDR3 is CASSLGQLLPDTQYF. CDR3 sequence (DNA): TGTGCCAGCAGTTTAGGACAGCTCCTTCCAGATACGCAGTATTTT.

This clonotype has ten or more counts. A read error may produce the germline difference seen at one junction end. CDR3 DNA: TGTGCCAGCAGCCAAGATCTAGGCTACACCTTC. Its translation: CASSQDLGYTF. This chain joins TRBV4-1 and TRBJ1-2; D ambiguous. This CDR3 region has 11 residues. The germline CDR1 and CDR2 sequences are MGHRA and YSYEKL.

The chain is built from TRBV2 and TRBJ2-4; 7 bases are shared with TRBD1. The CDR3 has 16 residues. CDR1 is SNHLY and CDR2 is FYNNEI in the germline V gene. V lost 8 bases and J lost 1; bases outside the gene matches: 11. CDR3 in amino acids: CASGAQGKVAKNIQYF. The CDR3 DNA is TGTGCCAGCGGGGCACAGGGGAAGGTGGCCAAAAACATTCAGTACTTC.

The V call is TRBV29-1, the J call TRBJ2-4, with 7 bases identical to TRBD1. V was clipped by 1 base and J by 2 bases; unmatched bases: 5. This CDR3 spans 15 amino acids. Germline lookup yields CDR1 SQVTM and CDR2 ANQGSEA. CDR3 protein: CSVEVDRASKNIQYF. For the CDR3, the DNA is TGCAGCGTTGAAGTTGACAGGGCGTCCAAAAACATTCAGTACTTC.